The 30 T cell receptor beta chains reported below all come from one sample, sequenced in a study of response to subunit inactivated influenza vaccine. TCRdb re-analysed the RT-PCR reads in MiXCR, keeping a single row per CDR3 protein. The data hold 700,000 to 800,000 distinct CDR3 sequences, with under 20% observed a single time. Specimen: PBMCs from blood, collected roughly 5 days after vaccination. The source of these receptors is a man between 45 and 60 years old who received an inactivated influenza vaccine.

This clonotype has only a few counts. The CDR3: CASSFRGDRGTETQYF. The CDR3 DNA follows: TGTGCCAGCAGTTTCAGGGGAGACAGGGGTACGGAGACCCAGTACTTC. The gene calls are TRBV12-3 or TRBV12-4 and TRBJ2-5; 8 bases match TRBD1. The J segment lost 5 bases and the V segment lost 3 bases, leaving 11 bases of the junction unmatched. The CDR3 consists of 16 residues.

This chain links TRBV12-3 or TRBV12-4 with TRBJ1-6; D remains ambiguous. V lost 5 bases and J lost 4, with 12 bases in between. This CDR3 spans 15 amino acids. As DNA, the CDR3 is TGTGCCAGCAGTCCGAGGACCGAGTATAATTCACCCCTCCACTTT. Encoded protein: CASSPRTEYNSPLHF.

Only a few counts were recorded for this clonotype. V gene TRBV20-1 combines with J gene TRBJ2-5; TRBD2 matches 9 bases. Germline CDR1 DFQATT, CDR2 SNEGSKA (reference sequence). The CDR3 is made up of 14 amino acids. J was trimmed by 5 bases and V by 3 bases; bases with no gene match: 7. CDR3 DNA sequence: TGCAGTGCTAGGGGAAGGACTAGCGTGGAGACCCAGTACTTC. Translating gives CSARGRTSVETQYF.

The rearrangement uses TRBV20-1 and TRBJ2-1; 14 bases align to TRBD2. Looked up from germline, CDR1 is DFQATT and CDR2 is SNEGSKA (reference sequence). The trim removed 6 bases at V and 5 bases at J, leaving 12 bases unmatched. The CDR3 covers 17 residues. CDR3 residues: CSAQGLAGVGRDNEQFF. The CDR3 DNA is TGCAGTGCCCAGGGACTAGCGGGAGTTGGGAGGGACAATGAGCAGTTCTTC.

V usage is TRBV7-9 and J usage is TRBJ2-2; D gene uncertain. Trimming removed 8 bases at V and 5 bases at J, with 9 bases between. Per the germline V gene, CDR1 is SEHNR and CDR2 is FQNEAQ (reference sequence). The CDR3 spans 12 residues. DNA of the CDR3: TGTGCCAGCGACGATAAGACCGGGGAGCTGTTTTTT. Translated: CASDDKTGELFF.

This clonotype was detected only a few times. The chain is built from TRBV20-1 and TRBJ2-7; D unresolved. CDR1 and CDR2 from the germline V gene are DFQATT and SNEGSKA (reference sequence). The CDR3 is 14 residues long. V dropped 0 bases and J dropped 6 bases, with 15 bases sitting between them. The CDR3 bases are TGCAGTGCTAGAGATCGGCCTATGGCAAGCGAGCAGTACTTC. Translated, it gives CSARDRPMASEQYF.

The chain employs TRBV12-3 or TRBV12-4 and TRBJ1-1; 7 bases match TRBD1. There are 13 residues in the CDR3. V gave up 4 bases and J gave up 11 bases; unmatched junction bases: 10. CDR3 DNA sequence: TGTGCCAGCAGTTCGGACAGGCCGGGCGGGGCTTTCTTT. Its protein product is CASSSDRPGGAFF.

This rearrangement joins TRBV20-1 to TRBJ2-5, with D perhaps matching TRBD2 (5 bases). CDR1 is DFQATT and CDR2 is SNEGSKA in the germline V gene (reference sequence). The CDR3 covers 14 residues. The ends were cut back, 1 base at V and 4 bases at J, with 13 bases in the middle. The CDR3: CSARGRTGLETQYF. For the CDR3, the DNA is TGCAGTGCTAGAGGTCGAACGGGGTTAGAGACCCAGTACTTC.

This clonotype was detected only a few times. The chain employs TRBV15 and TRBJ2-1, with 7 nucleotides matching TRBD2. J gave up 6 bases and V 4 bases, and 9 bases lay outside the gene matches. CDR1 LNHNV and CDR2 YYDKDF come from the germline V gene (reference sequence). The CDR3 is 15 amino acids. The CDR3 here is CATSTERGLGNEQFF. The CDR3 DNA follows: TGTGCCACCAGCACAGAGCGAGGACTAGGCAATGAGCAGTTCTTC.

In this sample, this clonotype turned up a few times. The chain has TRBV7-2 and TRBJ2-1; tentatively, D is TRBD2 (7 bases). The V end was cut by 3 bases, the J end by 6 bases, with 18 bases between. CDR3 length: 16 residues. Germline CDR1 reads SGHTA; CDR2 reads FQGNSA. CDR3 nucleotides: TGTGCCAGCAGCTTGAACTGGGGGGGCCAAAGCAATGAGCAGTTCTTC. It yields the protein CASSLNWGGQSNEQFF.

This clonotype occurred a few times. This sequence joins TRBV5-5 and TRBJ2-7, with TRBD2 matching 8 bases. V lost 1 base, J lost 5 bases, and 8 bases stayed unmatched. Germline assignment: CDR1 SGHKS and CDR2 YYEKEE (reference sequence). The CDR3 runs 15 residues. DNA for the CDR3: TGTGCCAGCAGCTTGTTCGGGAGGGAAAGCGACGAGCAGTACTTC. Translated: CASSLFGRESDEQYF.

This chain links TRBV6-5 with TRBJ2-1; perhaps TRBD2 as D (6 bases). CDR1 MNHEY and CDR2 SVGAGI come from the germline V gene. This CDR3 spans 15 amino acids. The V gene lost 2 bases and the J gene lost 5 bases, with 13 bases spanning the gap. CDR3 nucleotides: TGTGCCAGCAGTTACCAGGGAGGTGTCAACAATGAGCAGTTCTTC. It translates to CASSYQGGVNNEQFF.

The CDR3 nucleotides are TGTGCCAGCACCATCTTTGGGCTAGCGGGAAACAATGAGCAGTTCTTC. Translated: CASTIFGLAGNNEQFF. The rearrangement joins TRBV2 to TRBJ2-1; the match to TRBD2 covers 9 bases. Germline V gives CDR1 SNHLY, CDR2 FYNNEI. The CDR3 runs to 16 residues. Germline trimming cut 7 bases from V and 5 bases from J; bases unmatched to any gene: 12.

This chain joins TRBV28 and TRBJ2-7; 8 bases are a match to TRBD1. The CDR3 loop spans 16 amino acids. The germline CDR1 and CDR2 sequences are MDHEN and SYDVKM. V dropped 5 bases and J dropped 0; count of bases not matched to a gene: 9. The CDR3 nucleotides are TGTGCCAGCAGTCGACTGGGACAGGCGAGCTCCTACGAGCAGTACTTC. This sequence encodes CASSRLGQASSYEQYF. The full variable domain, its missing parts supplied by reference TRBV28 and TRBJ2-7, is DVKVTQSSRYLVKRTGEKVFLECVQDMDHENMFWYRQDPGLGLRLIYFSYDVKMKEKGDIPEGYSVSREKKERFSLILESASTNQTSMYLCASSRLGQASSYEQYFGPGTRLTVT.

This clonotype appeared a few times. The chain is built from TRBV15 and TRBJ1-5; D remains ambiguous. V was pared by 0 bases and J by 6 bases, with 12 bases between. Germline lookup yields CDR1 LNHNV and CDR2 YYDKDF (reference sequence). The CDR3 is 15 amino acids. CDR3 in DNA: TGTGCCACCAGCAGAGATCGTCTCGCCGGTCAGCCCCAGCATTTT. This gives the protein CATSRDRLAGQPQHF.

This clonotype was seen a handful of times. This chain connects TRBV5-1 to TRBJ2-7; D may be TRBD2 (5 bases). The CDR3 has 17 residues. Deletions cut 0 bases from V and 5 bases from J, with 21 bases between. Germline CDR1 is SGHRS and CDR2 is YFSETQ. CDR3 protein: CASSLGSLGLGLDEQYF. As DNA, the CDR3 is TGCGCCAGCAGCTTGGGCTCTCTAGGACTCGGGCTCGACGAGCAGTACTTC.

Turning to this clonotype: One end of the junction is discordant with germline, which a read error may explain. The chain recombines TRBV4-2 with TRBJ2-3, with D tentatively TRBD2 (6 bases). The CDR3 is 15 amino acids. Germline lookup yields CDR1 LGHNA and CDR2 YNFKEQ. The CDR3 here is CASSRGGAQGDTLYF. CDR3 bases: TGTGCCAGCAGCCGAGGAGGGGCCCAGGGAGATACGCTGTATTTT.

This chain connects TRBV4-2 to TRBJ2-3, with D perhaps TRBD2 (5 bases). Trimming removed 8 bases at V and 5 bases at J, with 11 bases between. The CDR3 totals 12 residues. Looked up from germline, CDR1 is LGHNA and CDR2 is YNFKEQ. DNA for the CDR3: TGTGCCAGCGGGAGTCCTGAAGATACGCAGTATTTT. It codes for CASGSPEDTQYF.

The chain combines TRBV24-1 with TRBJ2-1, with D uncertain. This CDR3 comprises 14 residues. The V and J ends lost 5 bases and 4 bases respectively, with 11 bases between them. Germline V gene sequence: CDR1 KGHDR, CDR2 SFDVKD. The CDR3 DNA reads as TGTGCCACCAGTGTGAACAGATTATACAATGAGCAGTTCTTC. Its translation: CATSVNRLYNEQFF.

The V and J genes are TRBV6-1 and TRBJ2-5, with a possible D match to TRBD2 (6 bases). Germline CDR1 and CDR2: MNHNS and SASEGT. The V end lost 10 bases, the J end lost 0 bases, and 18 bases lay between the germline ends. CDR3 length: 15 residues. The CDR3 region is CATQSGSGNQETQYF. The CDR3 nucleotides are TGTGCCACCCAGAGTGGTAGCGGTAACCAAGAGACCCAGTACTTC.

The chain employs TRBV20-1 and TRBJ2-3, with 10 bases aligning to TRBD2. Trimming removed 3 bases from V and 3 bases from J; junction bases left unmatched: 3. The CDR3 is made up of 14 amino acids. Germline-derived CDR1 and CDR2 are DFQATT and SNEGSKA (reference sequence). The CDR3 is CSASLAGGTDTQYF. In DNA form, the CDR3 reads TGCAGTGCTAGTTTAGCGGGGGGTACAGATACGCAGTATTTT.

A few counts support this clonotype. This sequence joins TRBV29-1 and TRBJ2-7, with 14 positions matching TRBD2. Germline CDR1 is SQVTM and CDR2 is ANQGSEA. The CDR3 sequence is 13 residues long. With V trimmed by 7 bases and J by 6 bases, 5 bases remained unmatched. The CDR3 is CSAEGLAGAEQYF. The CDR3 DNA is TGCAGCGCTGAGGGACTAGCGGGAGCCGAGCAGTACTTC.

This clonotype showed up just a few times. V and J are TRBV6-1 and TRBJ1-5, with 7 bases matching TRBD1. CDR3 length equals 16 residues. CDR1 and CDR2 (germline): MNHNS, SASEGT. With V trimmed by 3 bases and J by 4 bases, 9 bases remained unmatched. In DNA form, the CDR3 reads TGTGCCAGCAGTGAGATAGGGACAGCACCTAATCAGCCCCAGCATTTT. This gives the protein CASSEIGTAPNQPQHF.

The J gene is TRBJ2-3, the V gene TRBV20-1, with 9 nucleotides matching TRBD1. CDR1 is DFQATT and CDR2 is SNEGSKA in the germline V gene (reference sequence). CDR3 length: 15 amino acids. The ends lost 1 base at V and 4 bases at J; junction bases unmatched: 6. The CDR3 sequence: CSARAGTGRADTQYF. CDR3 sequence (DNA): TGCAGTGCTAGAGCCGGGACAGGGAGAGCAGATACGCAGTATTTT.

The chain links TRBV5-6 to TRBJ1-1; possibly TRBD1 for D (6 bases). The V end lost 2 bases, the J end lost 4 bases, and 12 bases lay between the germline ends. The CDR3 length is 14 residues. The germline V gene encodes CDR1 SGHDT and CDR2 YYEEEE. The CDR3 protein is CASSLTQGITEAFF. The CDR3 DNA reads as TGTGCCAGCAGCTTAACCCAGGGGATCACTGAAGCTTTCTTT.

This sequence joins TRBV29-1 and TRBJ2-7; no definite D call. The V end lost 4 bases, the J end lost 3 bases, and 19 bases lay between the germline ends. The germline CDR1 and CDR2 sequences are SQVTM and ANQGSEA. The CDR3 loop spans 15 amino acids. The CDR3 region is CSVAIRASLYYEQYF. For the CDR3, the DNA is TGCAGCGTTGCCATTAGGGCCAGTTTATACTACGAGCAGTACTTC.

This clonotype appeared a few times. This chain connects TRBV27 to TRBJ2-1, with 10 bases lining up with TRBD2. The CDR3 runs 17 residues. Germline V CDR1 and CDR2: MNHEY, SMNVEV (reference sequence). V lost 5 bases, J lost 8 bases, and 15 bases stayed unmatched. The CDR3 nucleotides are TGTGCCAGCAGTCCCCTCAGGAGAGCGGGAGGGCCTCATGAGCAGTTCTTC. This sequence encodes CASSPLRRAGGPHEQFF.

A few counts support this clonotype. V is TRBV2 and J is TRBJ2-3; D unresolved. Germline values: CDR1 SNHLY, CDR2 FYNNEI. The CDR3 spans 11 residues. Trimming took off 8 bases at V and 7 bases at J, with 10 bases between the two ends. CDR3 loop: CASQESNTQYF. The CDR3 DNA reads TGTGCCAGCCAAGAGTCGAATACGCAGTATTTT. Complete variable domain (other parts from reference TRBV2 and TRBJ2-3): EPEVTQTPSHQVTQMGQEVILRCVPISNHLYFYWYRQILGQKVEFLVSFYNNEISEKSEIFDDQFSVERPDGSNFTLKIRSTKLEDSAMYFCASQESNTQYFGPGTRLTVL.

This chain connects TRBV20-1 to TRBJ2-5; D might be TRBD2 (6 bases). There are 13 residues in the CDR3. Germline V lookup: CDR1 DFQATT, CDR2 SNEGSKA (reference sequence). With 4 bases removed from V and 2 bases from J, the gap between germline ends came to 11 bases. The CDR3 nucleotides read TGCAGTGCTACCCGGGACTTTCAAGAGACCCAGTACTTC. Translation gives CSATRDFQETQYF.

The table lists this clonotype with many counts. This sequence joins TRBV29-1 and TRBJ2-3; D not certain. The CDR3 runs to 11 residues. V was trimmed by 2 bases and J by 8 bases, leaving 8 bases between them. Germline lookup yields CDR1 SQVTM and CDR2 ANQGSEA. CDR3 loop: CSVELGPTQYF. The CDR3 DNA sequence: TGCAGCGTTGAATTAGGGCCTACGCAGTATTTT.